This is a list of T cell receptor beta chains from one sample in a study of blood T cell repertoires in COVID-19. The repertoire was sequenced with immunoSEQ multiplex PCR; TCRdb's copy has only in-frame clones and lacks some. The repertoire has roughly 180,000 clones, less than 85% of them found once; the top ten carry around 7%. The sequenced sample was peripheral blood. These receptors were collected from a human donor in a cohort sampled during active COVID-19. The CDR3 runs from the conserved cysteine through the conserved F or W. A D gene is named only where the DNA matches it firmly. Size values are once, few and many counts, or a class for expanded clones, and some rows have none.

cdr3_nt: TGTGCCAGCAGCCATCACGGGACAGGTGGGTTGGATGGCTACACCTTC
cdr3_aa: CASSHHGTGGLDGYTF
j_call: TRBJ1-2
clone_size: .
v_call: TRBV3-1/TRBV3-2
d_call: TRBD1

cdr3_nt: TGTGCCAGCAGCCGTTACAATGAGCAGTTCTTC
cdr3_aa: CASSRYNEQFF
j_call: TRBJ2-1
clone_size: .
v_call: TRBV9
d_call: .

cdr3_nt: TGTGCCAGTAGTATAGGCAGGGGGCTAGTAGAGACCCAGTACTTC
cdr3_aa: CASSIGRGLVETQYF
j_call: TRBJ2-5
clone_size: .
v_call: TRBV19
d_call: TRBD1

cdr3_nt: TGCGCCAGCAGTGCCGGGACAGGGGCGATTGGCTACACCTTC
cdr3_aa: CASSAGTGAIGYTF
j_call: TRBJ1-2
clone_size: .
v_call: TRBV10-2
d_call: TRBD1

cdr3_nt: TGCGCCAGCAGCCCGGGGGACAGGGAATCGACTGAAGCTTTCTTT
cdr3_aa: CASSPGDRESTEAFF
j_call: TRBJ1-1
clone_size: .
v_call: TRBV5-1
d_call: TRBD1

cdr3_nt: TGTGCCACCAGCAGAAGACAGAGGGAGGCCTATGGCTACACCTTC
cdr3_aa: CATSRRQREAYGYTF
j_call: TRBJ1-2
clone_size: .
v_call: TRBV15
d_call: .

cdr3_nt: TGTGCCAGCAGCTTCTCAGGGGATGAGCAGTTCTTC
cdr3_aa: CASSFSGDEQFF
j_call: TRBJ2-1
clone_size: once
v_call: TRBV11-2
d_call: .

cdr3_nt: TGTGCCAGCAGCATCTTACAGGGGCTCACTGAAGCTTTCTTT
cdr3_aa: CASSILQGLTEAFF
j_call: TRBJ1-1
clone_size: few
v_call: TRBV21-1
d_call: .

cdr3_nt: TGTGCCACCAGCAGTGGGGCAGGGATCAATCAGCCCCAGCATTTT
cdr3_aa: CATSSGAGINQPQHF
j_call: TRBJ1-5
clone_size: .
v_call: TRBV15
d_call: .

cdr3_nt: TGTGCCAGCAGCCAAGATCCTAGCGGGGGTGGACAAGAGACCCAGTACTTC
cdr3_aa: CASSQDPSGGGQETQYF
j_call: TRBJ2-5
clone_size: .
v_call: TRBV4-2
d_call: TRBD2

cdr3_nt: TGTGCCAGCAGCCTCGGGACAATTGGAAACACCATATATTTT
cdr3_aa: CASSLGTIGNTIYF
j_call: TRBJ1-3
clone_size: .
v_call: TRBV25-1
d_call: .

cdr3_nt: TGTGCCATCAGTGAGTCGACGGGACAAAACTTTTATGGCTACACCTTC
cdr3_aa: CAISESTGQNFYGYTF
j_call: TRBJ1-2
clone_size: .
v_call: TRBV10-3
d_call: .

cdr3_nt: TGTGCCAGCCATATTGGGGGGGAGAGTAATTCACCCCTCCACTTT
cdr3_aa: CASHIGGESNSPLHF
j_call: TRBJ1-6
clone_size: .
v_call: TRBV13
d_call: .

cdr3_nt: TGTGCCAGCAGCTCCACCGGGACAGGGGATGGCTACACCTTC
cdr3_aa: CASSSTGTGDGYTF
j_call: TRBJ1-2
clone_size: few
v_call: TRBV7-9
d_call: TRBD1

cdr3_nt: TGCAGCGTACAGAGCTCCTATAATTCACCCCTCCACTTT
cdr3_aa: CSVQSSYNSPLHF
j_call: TRBJ1-6
clone_size: .
v_call: TRBV29-1
d_call: .

cdr3_nt: TGTGCCAGCAGGCCCTTAGCGGGGGGCCCGGGGGATACGCAGTATTTT
cdr3_aa: CASRPLAGGPGDTQYF
j_call: TRBJ2-3
clone_size: .
v_call: TRBV6-6
d_call: TRBD2

cdr3_nt: TGTGCCAGCTCACCCGACAGGCCCTCGAGCTCCTACAATGAGCAGTTCTTC
cdr3_aa: CASSPDRPSSSYNEQFF
j_call: TRBJ2-1
clone_size: .
v_call: TRBV18
d_call: .

cdr3_nt: TGTGCCAGCAGCACGGGGACTAGCGTGGGGGGCCAGTACTTC
cdr3_aa: CASSTGTSVGGQYF
j_call: TRBJ2-5
clone_size: .
v_call: TRBV5-6
d_call: TRBD2

cdr3_nt: TGTGCCAGCAGTGGGGGGATTGGCCCGGGACAGGGCAAGCAAAATTCACCCCTCCACTTT
cdr3_aa: CASSGGIGPGQGKQNSPLHF
j_call: TRBJ1-6
clone_size: .
v_call: TRBV2
d_call: TRBD1

cdr3_nt: TGTGCCAGCAGCCAAGGGGACACTGAAGCTTTCTTT
cdr3_aa: CASSQGDTEAFF
j_call: TRBJ1-1
clone_size: .
v_call: TRBV7-9
d_call: .

cdr3_nt: TGTGCCAGCAGTGAAGTCGGACTCACTGAAGCTTTCTTT
cdr3_aa: CASSEVGLTEAFF
j_call: TRBJ1-1
clone_size: .
v_call: TRBV6-1
d_call: .